The T cell receptor beta chain described here comes from a study of cytomegalovirus exposure and HLA in healthy donors. Study results and limitations: Per a prior analysis, the majority of TCR beta V segments were productive roughly 87% or roughly 30% of the time. The study designated about 180 TCR beta chains cytomegalovirus-associated. When a later analysis was performed, an Asian-associated ancestry cluster reportedly had fewer N-insertions than the approximately 680-donor mean. In a later analysis, TCR beta V- and J-gene trimming was associated with a missense DCLRE1C variant.

To note about this clone: Its matching antigen is unknown.

60 Vbeta and 13 Jbeta primers were used in PCR. The protocol was immunoSEQ multiplex PCR, while the TCRdb copy is restricted to in-frame clones and leaves out a portion. The table lists 75,000 to 100,000 clones, around three quarters of them singletons. Trimming pared 2 bases from V and 6 bases from J, leaving 16 bases between. The CDR3 is 15 amino acids. Per germline, CDR1 LGHNT and CDR2 FRNRAP. The sequence derives from a man aged 30 to 39 in good health and CMV-seronegative. J is TRBJ1-2 and V is TRBV12-5, with a weak D call TRBD1 (5 bases). Sequencing input: PBMCs. CDR3 bases: TGTGCTAGTGGTTTGCAGGGCCCCGGTCTTGATGGCTACACCTTC. Residues: CASGLQGPGLDGYTF.